Listed below are T cell receptor beta chains from one sample, sequenced in a study of shared clonotypes between healthy human individuals. Profiled with immunoSEQ multiplex PCR; TCRdb holds only in-frame clones, not every one. The sample has around 980,000 clones, about four fifths seen once; the top ten hold around 0.61%. The material sequenced was memory CD4+ T cells from PBMCs. These receptors originate from a man aged 18 to 35 in good health. Some clones in this sample may be carry-over from other donors' samples. CDR3s include the opening cysteine and the closing phenylalanine or tryptophan. The D gene is left open where the match is weak. For some rows the clone size is stated as once, few or many, or as a class when expanded; others skip it.

.,.,TRBV21-1,TRBJ1-3,TGTGCCAGCAGCAAAGATATAGGACAGGGACCCTCTGGAAACACCATATATTTT,CASSKDIGQGPSGNTIYF
TRBD2,.,TRBV4-2,TRBJ2-3,TGTGCCAGCAGCCAAGTTCGAGCGGGAGGGGAAGATACGCAGTATTTT,CASSQVRAGGEDTQYF
.,.,TRBV1,TRBJ2-3,TGCACCAGCAGCCCCCAATGTAGCGGGAGGGCCCCAGATACGCAGTATTTT,CTSSPQCSGRAPDTQYF
.,once,TRBV5-1,TRBJ2-1,TGCGCCAGCAGCTTGGAAGGGCAGAACAATGAGCAGTTCTTC,CASSLEGQNNEQFF
.,.,TRBV6-5,TRBJ2-2,TGTGCCAGCAGTTACGTCCCGGGAGTAACCGGGGAGCTGTTTTTT,CASSYVPGVTGELFF
.,.,TRBV29-1,TRBJ1-3,TGCAGCGTTGCAGTACTCTCTGGAAACACCATATATTTT,CSVAVLSGNTIYF
TRBD2,.,TRBV28,TRBJ2-2,TGTGCCAGCAGCCCTAGCGGAAACACCGGGGAGCTGTTTTTT,CASSPSGNTGELFF
.,.,TRBV18,TRBJ2-1,TGTGCCAGCTCACCACGACAAGCAACAACATACAATGAGCAGTTCTTC,CASSPRQATTYNEQFF
TRBD1,.,TRBV19,TRBJ2-4,TGTGCCAGTAGTACGGGGACAGGGGTACGATCCTTGGTCAAAAACATTCAGTACTTC,CASSTGTGVRSLVKNIQYF
TRBD1,.,TRBV7-6,TRBJ1-3,TGTGCCAGCAGCCTCGGACAGGGCTCTGGAAACACCATATATTTT,CASSLGQGSGNTIYF
.,.,TRBV28,TRBJ1-1,TGTGCCAGCAGTTTATGGCATACTCCGAACACTGAAGCTTTCTTT,CASSLWHTPNTEAFF
.,.,TRBV5-1,TRBJ1-4,TGCGCCAGTAGGACGGGGATTGCAACTAATGAAAAACTGTTTTTT,CASRTGIATNEKLFF
.,.,TRBV25-1,TRBJ1-1,TGTGTCGCGACAGAGAACACTGAAGCTTTCTTT,CVATENTEAFF
TRBD1,.,TRBV6-1,TRBJ2-3,TGTGCCAGTTACCTCCTCTCAGGGGGAGATACGCAGTATTTT,CASYLLSGGDTQYF
.,.,TRBV6-1,TRBJ1-1,TGTGCCAGCAGTAAGGGGGGGCCGGTAACTGAAGCTTTCTTT,CASSKGGPVTEAFF
.,.,TRBV29-1,TRBJ1-4,TGCAGCACGAAGAGGGGAGGAAATGAAAAACTGTTTTTT,CSTKRGGNEKLFF
.,.,TRBV7-3,TRBJ2-3,TGTGCCAGCAGCATAGGGTCCAGACCCACAGATACGCAGTATTTT,CASSIGSRPTDTQYF
TRBD2,.,TRBV29-1,TRBJ2-1,TGCAGCTCGACTAGCGCTAGCTCCTACAATGAGCAGTTCTTC,CSSTSASSYNEQFF
TRBD2,.,TRBV2,TRBJ2-7,TGTGCCAGCAAGGAACGGACTAGCGGGCCCTACGAGCAGTACTTC,CASKERTSGPYEQYF
.,.,TRBV14,TRBJ1-2,TGTGCCAGCAGCGAAGCGGGGCAGGGGTTCTATGGCTACACCTTC,CASSEAGQGFYGYTF
.,.,TRBV5-1,TRBJ2-3,TGCGCCAGCAGTGACTCGGGGGGCACAGATACGCAGTATTTT,CASSDSGGTDTQYF
.,many,TRBV4-1,TRBJ1-1,TGCGCCAGCAGCCATGCCGGGGGGAACACTGAAGCTTTCTTT,CASSHAGGNTEAFF
.,.,TRBV6-6,TRBJ1-3,TGTGCCAGCAGCCCGACGCGGGACGGAAACACCATATATTTT,CASSPTRDGNTIYF